Given below is one T cell receptor beta chain in context. What it recognizes is unknown. This sample was included in a study of response to subunit inactivated influenza vaccine. TCRdb independently ran MiXCR on the RT-PCR reads; one entry per CDR3 protein. This table holds just over 300,000 distinct CDR3 sequences, 20% to 25% found once. Study results and limitations: The study's authors posited that every seasonal influenza vaccination enlists few new T cells.

The CDR3 consists of 19 residues. Germline V CDR1 and CDR2: ENHRY, SYGVKD. With 0 bases clipped from V and 4 bases from J, the junction kept 15 bases outside the gene matches. The sequence came from a man between 50 and 69 years old who received an inactivated influenza vaccine. The sample was PBMCs from blood, taken less than 22 months after vaccination. The chain is built from TRBV10-3 and TRBJ2-5, with 9 bases identical to TRBD2. CDR3: CAISESTATSSGASETQYF. Here the CDR3 DNA reads TGTGCCATCAGTGAGTCGACAGCTACATCTAGCGGGGCATCAGAGACCCAGTACTTC.